This T cell receptor beta chain was recorded in a study of type 1 and type 2 diabetes patients. Study as a whole: A total of under 25,000,000 paired-end reads came from the whole study.

Other autoimmune diseases and infections within the past four weeks excluded donors. Peripheral blood, 9 to 10 milliliters per participant, was collected. Study findings and constraints: Some HECs seen only in T1D might also appear in more T2D or control samples.

Trimming left V 5 bases short and J 2 bases short, with 22 bases between. The CDR3 spans 19 residues. CDR1 is SGHVS, CDR2 FQNEAQ, per germline. The PCR template was genomic DNA. Amplification of the beta chain CDR3 used 30 forward and 13 reverse multiplex primers. TCRdb analysed the multiplex PCR reads with MiXCR anew, one entry per CDR3 protein. The profile shows some 250,000 distinct CDR3 sequences, around 47% of them singletons. This clonotype came up many times. Its antigen remains unknown. The receptor was derived from a man younger than 35 with type 2 diabetes. The chain couples TRBV7-8 to TRBJ2-6; D is possibly TRBD1 (6 bases). Sequencing used peripheral blood mononuclear cells (PBMCs). The CDR3 nucleotides read TGTGCCAGCAGCGTCGGACAGTCGGTCTCTGAAGCTGGGGCCAACGTCCTGACTTTC. The encoded protein is CASSVGQSVSEAGANVLTF.